The entry below describes one T cell receptor (beta chain). While infection was still active, Seattle patients were enrolled and then followed longitudinally. These data come from a study of blood T cell repertoires in COVID-19. For the study at large: Nucleic acid was either cDNA or gDNA, and it came from T cells, B-cell-depleted T cells, or PBMCs.

Data came from immunoSEQ multiplex PCR; TCRdb stores just in-frame clones and leaves some out. Among over 100,000 clones listed, 85% to 90% were seen once. Trimming cost V 6 bases and J 4 bases; bases outside gene matches: 6. The CDR3 covers 14 residues. Germline values: CDR1 MNHEY, CDR2 SVGAGI. The receptor comes from a man in his 60s with COVID-19, enrolled during active disease. This sequence joins TRBV6-5 and TRBJ1-2; 9 bases line up with TRBD1. The sample consisted of peripheral blood. CDR3 region: CASRRTGGTYGYTF. The CDR3, as DNA: TGTGCCAGCAGACGAACAGGGGGCACCTATGGCTACACCTTC.